These 10 T cell receptor beta chains originate from one sample sequenced in a study of PD-1 blockade in classical Hodgkin lymphoma. TCRdb's copy holds only in-frame clones and misses some; the assay was immunoSEQ multiplex PCR. The table shows 40,000 to 45,000 clones, with around four fifths occurring only once. Relapses following autologous stem cell transplantation were seen in all patients, with brentuximab vedotin exposure varying. Sequencing used peripheral blood mononuclear cells (PBMCs), obtained at baseline. The receptors here all came from a human donor with classical Hodgkin lymphoma.

The chain carries TRBV19 and TRBJ2-2; 9 bases agree with TRBD1. The J segment lost 0 bases and the V segment lost 5 bases, leaving 4 bases of the junction unmatched. Germline V CDR1 and CDR2: LNHDA, SQIVND (reference sequence). The CDR3 has 16 amino acids. The CDR3: CASSPGTGSNTGELFF. In DNA form, the CDR3 reads TGTGCCAGTAGTCCCGGGACAGGGTCGAACACCGGGGAGCTGTTTTTT.

This rearrangement joins TRBV6-5 to TRBJ1-3; D is perhaps TRBD1 (5 bases). Germline assignment: CDR1 MNHEY and CDR2 SVGAGI. Trimming stripped 4 bases from V and 4 bases from J, with 11 bases between. The CDR3 is 14 residues long. The DNA for the CDR3 is TGTGCCAGCAGTTTTGGGGGATCCGGAAACACCATATATTTT. This sequence encodes CASSFGGSGNTIYF.

J is TRBJ2-7 and V is TRBV27; either TRBD1 or TRBD2 may supply D (5 bases each). CDR3 length: 14 residues. Per the germline V gene, CDR1 is MNHEY and CDR2 is SMNVEV (reference sequence). The V gene lost 5 bases and the J gene lost 0 bases, with 11 bases spanning the gap. CDR3 in DNA: TGTGCCAGCAGTATCCGGGACCACTCCTACGAGCAGTACTTC. Its protein product is CASSIRDHSYEQYF.

The genes are TRBV27 and TRBJ1-4; 7 nucleotides line up with TRBD1. V dropped 3 bases and J dropped 14; count of bases not matched to a gene: 21. The CDR3 sequence is 17 residues long. Germline values: CDR1 MNHEY, CDR2 SMNVEV (reference sequence). DNA of the CDR3: TGTGCCAGCAGTTTTACTTTCGAGGGGGCGCATTGGGATTCCCTGTTTTTT. Translated, it gives CASSFTFEGAHWDSLFF.

Only one count was recorded for this clone. Written as DNA, the CDR3 is TGTGCCAGCAGCCAGGGACAGGCCTACGAGCAGTACTTC. Translation: CASSQGQAYEQYF. The chain has TRBV11-1 and TRBJ2-7, with 8 bases matching TRBD1. Germline V gene sequence: CDR1 SGHAT, CDR2 FQDESV (reference sequence). The V segment lost 5 bases and the J segment 2 bases; nucleotides outside the gene matches: 2. This CDR3 has 13 residues.

The CDR3 DNA reads as TGCGCCAGCAGCCAAGACCCCCAGGCCTACGAGCAGTACTTC. The encoded protein is CASSQDPQAYEQYF. The V and J genes are TRBV4-3 and TRBJ2-7; D remains ambiguous. Germline loops: CDR1 LGHNA, CDR2 YSLEER. The CDR3 runs to 14 residues. Trimming removed 0 bases from V and 2 bases from J, with 8 bases in between.

In the case of this clone: The sample has other DNA sequences that encode this CDR3 too. The chain employs TRBV5-1 and TRBJ1-6, with 8 bases identical to TRBD1. Looked up from germline, CDR1 is SGHRS and CDR2 is YFSETQ. The CDR3 sequence is 14 residues long. V lost 5 bases and J lost 5; bases outside the gene matches: 3. CDR3 in amino acids: CASRDRVDNSPLHF. The CDR3 DNA is TGCGCCAGCAGGGACAGGGTGGATAATTCACCCCTCCACTTT.

In this sample, this clone turned up a few times. The chain links TRBV9 to TRBJ2-1; 15 positions agree with TRBD2. The CDR3 loop spans 20 amino acids. Germline trimming cut 4 bases from V and 7 bases from J; bases unmatched to any gene: 18. Germline V lookup: CDR1 SGDLS, CDR2 YYNGEE. In DNA form, the CDR3 reads TGTGCCAGCAGCCCCATGGGTACACTCACCGGGACTAGCGGGGGGAATGAGCAGTTCTTC. Translated, it gives CASSPMGTLTGTSGGNEQFF.

This clone was seen just once. J is TRBJ1-1 and V is TRBV7-3; no definite D call. The V gene lost 1 base and the J gene lost 1 base, with 7 bases spanning the gap. Germline values: CDR1 SGHTA, CDR2 FQGTGA. The CDR3 is made up of 14 amino acids. CDR3: CASSLSPRNTEAFF. DNA for the CDR3: TGTGCCAGCAGCTTAAGCCCGAGGAACACTGAAGCTTTCTTT.

The genes are TRBV30 and TRBJ1-2; D perhaps matches TRBD1 (6 bases). The V gene lost 3 bases and the J gene lost 3 bases, with 17 bases spanning the gap. Germline values: CDR1 GTSNPN, CDR2 SVGIG (reference sequence). The CDR3 totals 15 residues. The CDR3 DNA is TGTGCCTGGAGCCAAGAACAGGGTCCCTACTATGGCTACACCTTC. Protein sequence: CAWSQEQGPYYGYTF.